These 28 T cell receptor beta chains were all obtained from the same sample, sequenced in a study of cytomegalovirus exposure and HLA in healthy donors. This PCR relied on a set of 60 Vbeta primers and 13 Jbeta primers. Sequencing was performed with immunoSEQ multiplex PCR; in TCRdb, only in-frame clones are kept and a portion is missing. The profile covers 150,000 to 200,000 clones, with approximately 81% appearing a single time and approximately 2.5% taken by the ten largest. The sequenced sample was PBMCs. The receptors derive from a man aged 30-40 years in good health and CMV-seropositive.

The gene calls are TRBV2 and TRBJ2-3, with 7 bases that match TRBD1. Germline-derived CDR1 and CDR2 are SNHLY and FYNNEI. CDR3 length: 15 amino acids. The V gene end was trimmed by 4 bases and the J gene end by 3 bases; junction bases not matched to a gene: 7. The CDR3 coding sequence is TGTGCCAGCAGTGGATACAGGGGAACAACAGATACGCAGTATTTT. It encodes CASSGYRGTTDTQYF.

This clone was found once. Here the CDR3 reads CASSTTGVGGYTF. The CDR3 DNA reads TGTGCCAGTAGTACTACAGGGGTGGGAGGCTACACCTTC. The chain is built from TRBV19 and TRBJ1-2, with 7 bases aligning to TRBD1. V was clipped by 4 bases and J by 8 bases; unmatched bases: 7. Germline V gene lookup returns CDR1 LNHDA and CDR2 SQIVND (reference sequence). The CDR3 loop spans 13 amino acids.

The chain employs TRBV29-1 and TRBJ2-1; maybe TRBD2 (5 bases). This CDR3 is 12 amino acids long. Germline V lookup: CDR1 SQVTM, CDR2 ANQGSEA. Trimming stripped 2 bases from V and 8 bases from J, with 10 bases between. The CDR3 DNA reads as TGCAGCGTTGAAAAGGTGGGAGATGAGCAGTTCTTC. This codes for CSVEKVGDEQFF.

This sequence joins TRBV11-2 and TRBJ1-5, with 9 bases aligning to TRBD1. Germline CDR1 is SGHAT and CDR2 is FQNNGV. The CDR3 is made up of 14 amino acids. J gave up 4 bases and V 3 bases, and 1 base lay outside the gene matches. CDR3 in DNA: TGTGCCAGCAGCTTTGGACAGGGGAATCAGCCCCAGCATTTT. Translated: CASSFGQGNQPQHF.

This chain joins TRBV2 and TRBJ2-1, with 7 bases fitting TRBD1. CDR3 length: 14 amino acids. The J segment lost 6 bases and the V segment lost 3 bases, leaving 5 bases of the junction unmatched. Per the germline V gene, CDR1 is SNHLY and CDR2 is FYNNEI. In DNA form, the CDR3 reads TGTGCCAGCAGTGACAGGGGGATCGGCAATGAGCAGTTCTTC. Its protein product is CASSDRGIGNEQFF.

V is TRBV6-1 and J is TRBJ2-3; maybe TRBD2 (5 bases). This CDR3 region has 18 residues. Trimming took 0 bases from V and 3 from J, leaving 19 bases between them. The V gene's germline CDR1 is MNHNS and CDR2 SASEGT. The CDR3 DNA sequence: TGTGCCAGCAGTGAAGCGCAAACTAGTCTAGCCGGGACAGATACGCAGTATTTT. It yields the protein CASSEAQTSLAGTDTQYF.

The V and J genes are TRBV10-3 and TRBJ2-1; D gene unclear. CDR3 size: 13 residues. The germline V gene has CDR1 ENHRY and CDR2 SYGVKD. The germline V and J ends were trimmed by 9 bases and 0 bases, with 9 bases remaining between them. The CDR3 spells CAIQRDSYNEQFF. The DNA of the CDR3 is TGTGCCATTCAAAGAGACTCCTACAATGAGCAGTTCTTC.

V gene TRBV9 combines with J gene TRBJ1-1; D is ambiguous. Trimming took off 0 bases at V and 10 bases at J, with 13 bases between the two ends. There are 13 residues in the CDR3. The germline V gene has CDR1 SGDLS and CDR2 YYNGEE. The CDR3, as DNA: TGTGCCAGCAGCGTAGGCCCTGGAGTTCGAGCTTTCTTT. This translates into CASSVGPGVRAFF.

The chain combines TRBV2 with TRBJ2-5; 8 bases line up with TRBD1. Germline V gives CDR1 SNHLY, CDR2 FYNNEI. The CDR3 covers 13 residues. V trimming: 7 bases; J trimming: 5 bases; junction bases outside the gene matches: 6. This chain's CDR3 is CASMGDRTETQYF. The CDR3 nucleotides are TGTGCCAGCATGGGGGACAGGACCGAGACCCAGTACTTC.

To note about this clone: At one boundary the junction diverges from the germline segment, which might be a read error. J is TRBJ1-1 and V is TRBV7-9; a weak D match, TRBD1 (6 bases). The CDR3 is 16 residues long. CDR1 and CDR2 from the germline V gene are SEHNR and FQNEAQ (reference sequence). The DNA for the CDR3 is TGTTCCAGCAGCTTAGAGGGGGGGTTTCGGAACACTGAAGCTTTCTTT. Amino acids: CSSSLEGGFRNTEAFF.

Worth noting for this clone: At one end the junction does not follow the germline gene, possibly because of a read error. This sequence joins TRBV7-9 and TRBJ2-1, with D possibly TRBD1 on 6 matching bases. There are 15 residues in the CDR3. Looked up from germline, CDR1 is SEHNR and CDR2 is FQNEAQ (reference sequence). The CDR3 sequence is CSSSSLRGSYNEQFF. The CDR3 nucleotides read TGTTCCAGCAGCTCCCTCAGGGGCTCCTACAATGAGCAGTTCTTC.

This chain links TRBV7-2 with TRBJ2-3, with 8 bases that match TRBD1. Germline V gene sequence: CDR1 SGHTA, CDR2 FQGNSA. CDR3 length equals 15 residues. V lost 4 bases and J lost 2; bases outside the gene matches: 5. The CDR3 DNA reads as TGTGCCAGCAGCTCGGCAGGGGGCGACACAGATACGCAGTATTTT. Residues: CASSSAGGDTDTQYF.

In nucleotides, the CDR3 is TGTGCCAGCAGCCAAGACCGGACTAGCCAACCTGAGCAGTACTTC. This translates into CASSQDRTSQPEQYF. The chain couples TRBV4-2 to TRBJ2-7, with 8 positions matching TRBD2. Germline CDR1 is LGHNA and CDR2 is YNFKEQ. The V and J ends lost 0 bases and 7 bases, in that order; junction bases with no gene match: 8. The CDR3 loop spans 15 amino acids.

This clone was picked up a small number of times. V and J are TRBV15 and TRBJ2-1; the D is unclear. The germline V gene has CDR1 LNHNV and CDR2 YYDKDF (reference sequence). The CDR3 is 12 amino acids. Trimming cost V 8 bases and J 0 bases, with 5 bases left between them. The CDR3 DNA sequence: TGTGCCACCTCTAGCTCCTACAATGAGCAGTTCTTC. It is translated as CATSSSYNEQFF.

This chain links TRBV30 with TRBJ1-2; 9 bases align to TRBD1. Per the germline V gene, CDR1 is GTSNPN and CDR2 is SVGIG (reference sequence). V shed 3 bases, J shed 4 bases, and the junction held 12 bases outside the gene matches. The CDR3 length is 16 residues. CDR3 sequence reads: CAWRGQGRGYGYGYTF. CDR3 nucleotide sequence: TGTGCCTGGAGGGGACAGGGAAGAGGGTATGGCTATGGCTACACCTTC.

V usage is TRBV10-3 and J usage is TRBJ2-1; 12 bases are shared with TRBD2. Germline lookup yields CDR1 ENHRY and CDR2 SYGVKD. The CDR3 runs to 16 residues. The ends lost 3 bases at V and 8 bases at J; junction bases unmatched: 8. The CDR3 here is CAISEPTSGSFYEQFF. CDR3 DNA sequence: TGTGCCATCAGTGAACCGACTAGCGGGAGTTTCTATGAGCAGTTCTTC.

This clone was picked up one time. This sequence joins TRBV6-1 and TRBJ2-2, with D uncertain. The CDR3 consists of 13 residues. Germline lookup yields CDR1 MNHNS and CDR2 SASEGT. V was pared by 8 bases and J by 3 bases, with 10 bases between. CDR3 nucleotide sequence: TGTGCCAGCTCGCGATCGGACACCGGGGAGCTGTTTTTT. It encodes CASSRSDTGELFF.

This chain connects TRBV5-1 to TRBJ1-5; the D gene is possibly TRBD1 (5 bases). In germline, CDR1 is SGHRS, CDR2 YFSETQ. V shed 4 bases and J shed 5 bases, with 13 bases lying between them. CDR3 length: 14 residues. The CDR3 DNA reads as TGCGCCAGCAGCAGGGGCCCCGAGGATCAGCCCCAGCATTTT. Translated, it gives CASSRGPEDQPQHF.

The J gene is TRBJ1-6, the V gene TRBV27; 9 bases match TRBD1. J was trimmed by 11 bases and V by 5 bases; bases with no gene match: 10. Germline V gene lookup returns CDR1 MNHEY and CDR2 SMNVEV (reference sequence). The CDR3 runs to 15 residues. DNA of the CDR3: TGTGCCAGCAGTGAAAAACAGGGGGCTGGTGCACCCCTCCACTTT. Its translation: CASSEKQGAGAPLHF.

This sequence joins TRBV27 and TRBJ1-1; TRBD1 aligns across 7 bases. V lost 3 bases, J lost 8 bases, and 6 bases stayed unmatched. Germline V gene sequence: CDR1 MNHEY, CDR2 SMNVEV (reference sequence). This CDR3 contains 13 residues. CDR3 DNA: TGTGCCAGCAGTTTGCAGGGGGATTGGGAAGCTTTCTTT. It encodes CASSLQGDWEAFF.

The genes are TRBV5-4 and TRBJ2-3; maybe TRBD2 (5 bases). V was pared by 1 base and J by 4 bases, with 10 bases between. Germline-derived CDR1 and CDR2 are SGHNT and YYREEE (reference sequence). The CDR3 sequence is 14 residues long. The CDR3 loop is CASSLPGSADTQYF. CDR3 sequence (DNA): TGTGCCAGCAGCTTGCCGGGGTCGGCAGATACGCAGTATTTT.

V and J are TRBV5-6 and TRBJ2-7, with 7 bases identical to TRBD1. This CDR3 is built from 14 residues. V lost 3 bases to trimming and J lost 4 bases; unmatched junction nucleotides: 7. CDR1 and CDR2 (germline): SGHDT, YYEEEE. The DNA for the CDR3 is TGTGCCAGCAGCTCATTCGGGACAGTTTACGAGCAGTACGTC. Encoded protein: CASSSFGTVYEQYV.

This chain connects TRBV11-1 to TRBJ2-5; 9 nucleotides match TRBD1. The V segment lost 5 bases and the J segment 4 bases; nucleotides outside the gene matches: 8. The germline gives CDR1 SGHAT, CDR2 FQDESV (reference sequence). CDR3 length equals 15 residues. CDR3 nucleotides: TGTGCCAGCAGCCTACCCGGGACAGGGACAGAGACCCAGTACTTC. It encodes CASSLPGTGTETQYF.

V and J are TRBV2 and TRBJ2-7; 7 nucleotides agree with TRBD2. CDR1 SNHLY and CDR2 FYNNEI come from the germline V gene. The CDR3 is made up of 14 amino acids. V was clipped by 4 bases and J by 4 bases; unmatched bases: 7. The CDR3 sequence is CASSGGAGVYEQYF. The CDR3 DNA is TGTGCCAGCAGTGGGGGTGCGGGAGTATACGAGCAGTACTTC.

The CDR3 is CASSLGAGGRNEQFF. Written as DNA, the CDR3 is TGTGCCAGCAGCTTGGGGGCGGGCGGGAGGAATGAGCAGTTCTTC. The J gene is TRBJ2-1, the V gene TRBV5-8; 8 positions match TRBD2. Germline CDR1 is SGHTS and CDR2 is YDEGEE. This CDR3 is built from 15 residues. Unmatched junction bases numbered 6, after V lost 0 bases and J lost 7 bases.

The chain carries TRBV15 and TRBJ2-7; D gene unclear. The germline CDR1 and CDR2 sequences are LNHNV and YYDKDF (reference sequence). CDR3 length: 12 amino acids. Trimming stripped 4 bases from V and 4 bases from J, with 8 bases between. CDR3: CATSKRQYEQYF. DNA for the CDR3: TGTGCCACCAGCAAACGCCAGTACGAGCAGTACTTC.

This chain uses TRBV7-3 with TRBJ2-1; D unresolved. CDR1 and CDR2 (germline): SGHTA, FQGTGA. The CDR3 sequence is 13 residues long. Trimming removed 5 bases at V and 4 bases at J, with 9 bases between. The CDR3 loop reads CASSAQNYNEQFF. The CDR3 DNA reads TGTGCCAGCAGCGCACAGAATTACAATGAGCAGTTCTTC.

J is TRBJ1-6 and V is TRBV6-5, with 9 bases that match TRBD1. The J segment lost 10 bases and the V segment lost 0 bases, leaving 4 bases of the junction unmatched. The germline V gene has CDR1 MNHEY and CDR2 SVGAGI. The CDR3 loop spans 15 amino acids. The CDR3 region has the DNA TGTGCCAGCAGTTACTCCGGACAGGGGCGATCACCCCTCCACTTT. This translates into CASSYSGQGRSPLHF.